The source of this TCR beta chain is a study of T-cell memory formation after mild COVID-19. Overall study context: Each donor largely had its own TCR clusters.

Trimming removed 3 bases at V and 3 bases at J, with 11 bases between. This CDR3 region has 15 residues. Via MiXCR, TCRdb re-called the 5' RACE reads, giving one row per CDR3 protein. The sample records around 29,000 distinct CDR3 sequences, 15% to 20% being singletons. Study-level results: Researchers could not confirm that second-wave clones peaking on day 37 targeted SARS-CoV-2. There was a balanced CD4/CD8 profile in clones contracting day 15 to 85, and later expanders leaned CD4+.

This clonotype was detected only a few times. Its specificity is not known. Input material: PBMCs or a T cell subset sorted from them (not recorded which). The chain couples TRBV12-3 or TRBV12-4 to TRBJ1-4, with a weak D call TRBD1 (5 bases). The source of this sequence is an adult who had mild COVID-19 (a few samples of this study predate the infection). Cell type and time point are not known. The CDR3 nucleotides are TGTGCCAGCAGTTTTGGGGGTAGGGCTAATGAAAAACTGTTTTTT. Translated: CASSFGGRANEKLFF.